This entry lists 23 T cell receptor beta chains sequenced from one sample in a study of blood T cell repertoires in COVID-19. Repertoires were generated with immunoSEQ multiplex PCR, while TCRdb's copy carries only in-frame clones and drops some. Of nearly 300,000 clones listed, less than 85% are singletons. Sequences were obtained from peripheral blood. Receptors originate from a human donor with COVID-19, enrolled during active disease. The donor label of this sample is uncertain.

The chain combines TRBV5-1 with TRBJ2-1, with D tentatively TRBD1 (6 bases). The CDR3 is 18 amino acids. Germline V lookup: CDR1 SGHRS, CDR2 YFSETQ. The V end lost 4 bases, the J end lost 9 bases, and 29 bases lay between the germline ends. This CDR3 reads CASSHTSHTGYLPGEQFF. The CDR3 DNA reads as TGCGCCAGCAGCCACACCAGCCATACAGGGTATCTCCCGGGTGAGCAGTTCTTC.

The CDR3 protein is CASSLEPEQQFF. As DNA, the CDR3 is TGTGCCAGCAGCTTAGAGCCGGAGCAGCAGTTCTTC. The genes are TRBV11-3 and TRBJ2-1; D not certain. The CDR3 extends over 12 amino acids. Trimming took 0 bases from V and 11 from J, leaving 8 bases between them. The germline CDR1 and CDR2 sequences are SGHNT and YENEEA.

J is TRBJ1-5 and V is TRBV18; 7 bases map to TRBD1. Germline V gene data show CDR1 as KGHSH and CDR2 as LQKENI. V trimming: 3 bases; J trimming: 5 bases; junction bases outside the gene matches: 10. This CDR3 comprises 16 residues. The CDR3 bases are TGTGCCAGCTCACCCCCGGGACAGAGCTTCGATCAGCCCCAGCATTTT. This gives the protein CASSPPGQSFDQPQHF.

Turning to this clone: The sample has other DNA sequences that encode this CDR3 too. The rearrangement links TRBV6-2 or TRBV6-3 to TRBJ1-1, with a tentative D call TRBD1 (6 bases). Trimming left V 0 bases short and J 5 bases short, with 10 bases between. Germline CDR1 and CDR2: MNHEY and SVGEGT. The CDR3 extends over 14 amino acids. The CDR3 DNA is TGTGCCAGCAGTTACTCATCAGGGGAAACTGAAGCTTTCTTT. It encodes CASSYSSGETEAFF.

This clone was counted only a few times. V gene TRBV9 combines with J gene TRBJ1-2; possible D gene TRBD1, 6 bases. Trimming took off 4 bases at V and 5 bases at J, with 18 bases between the two ends. Per the germline V gene, CDR1 is SGDLS and CDR2 is YYNGEE. The CDR3 has 15 amino acids. The CDR3 region has the DNA TGTGCCAGCAGCAAGAGAACAGGGCCCGGGTATGGCTACACCTTC. Protein sequence: CASSKRTGPGYGYTF.

This clone was observed a single time. The J gene is TRBJ1-1, the V gene TRBV30, with 7 nucleotides matching TRBD1. The V gene end was trimmed by 4 bases and the J gene end by 4 bases; junction bases not matched to a gene: 9. In germline, CDR1 is GTSNPN, CDR2 SVGIG (reference sequence). The CDR3 runs 14 residues. Here the CDR3 reads CAWTRTGVATEAFF. DNA of the CDR3: TGTGCCTGGACCCGAACAGGGGTGGCCACTGAAGCTTTCTTT.

The chain is built from TRBV5-1 and TRBJ2-5, with 7 nucleotides matching TRBD1. Looked up from germline, CDR1 is SGHRS and CDR2 is YFSETQ. The J segment lost 5 bases and the V segment lost 2 bases, leaving 6 bases of the junction unmatched. The CDR3 has 14 residues. Here the CDR3 DNA reads TGCGCCAGCAGCTTCGACAGGGTTTTGGAGACCCAGTACTTC. Translated: CASSFDRVLETQYF.

The V gene is TRBV27, the J gene TRBJ2-3; the match to TRBD2 covers 9 bases. Unmatched junction bases numbered 3, after V lost 5 bases and J lost 0 bases. The germline gives CDR1 MNHEY, CDR2 SMNVEV (reference sequence). CDR3 length: 15 residues. The CDR3 coding sequence is TGTGCCAGCAGTCGACTAGCGGCAAGCACAGATACGCAGTATTTT. It yields the protein CASSRLAASTDTQYF.

There are a few counts of this clone. This chain uses TRBV2 with TRBJ1-5; D remains ambiguous. CDR3 size: 13 residues. The germline V gene encodes CDR1 SNHLY and CDR2 FYNNEI. Trimming cost V 3 bases and J 2 bases, with 5 bases left between them. The CDR3: CASSEEGNQPQHF. CDR3 sequence (DNA): TGTGCCAGCAGTGAGGAGGGCAATCAGCCCCAGCATTTT.

V usage is TRBV28 and J usage is TRBJ2-7; unclear D gene. The CDR3 sequence is 11 residues long. The V gene's germline CDR1 is MDHEN and CDR2 SYDVKM. With 6 bases removed from V and 7 bases from J, the gap between germline ends came to 10 bases. CDR3 coding DNA: TGTGCCAGCAGGAGTTCTCGGGAGCAGTACTTC. As protein: CASRSSREQYF. The variable domain in full, completed from reference TRBV28 and TRBJ2-7, reads DVKVTQSSRYLVKRTGEKVFLECVQDMDHENMFWYRQDPGLGLRLIYFSYDVKMKEKGDIPEGYSVSREKKERFSLILESASTNQTSMYLCASRSSREQYFGPGTRLTVT.

The chain uses TRBV7-6 and TRBJ2-1; perhaps TRBD2 as D (6 bases). In germline, CDR1 is SGHVS, CDR2 FNYEAQ. With 1 base removed from V and 8 bases from J, the gap between germline ends came to 12 bases. This CDR3 has 14 amino acids. CDR3 sequence reads: CASSLGSGLDEQFF. The CDR3, as DNA: TGTGCCAGCAGCTTAGGTAGCGGACTTGATGAGCAGTTCTTC.

This clone was counted a few times. The chain is built from TRBV5-4 and TRBJ2-7; tentative D call: TRBD1 (7 bases). Per germline, CDR1 SGHNT and CDR2 YYREEE (reference sequence). V was clipped by 0 bases and J by 6 bases, with 13 bases between them. The CDR3 sequence is 14 residues long. DNA of the CDR3: TGTGCCAGCAGCTTGGCACAGGGGAGGCGCGAGCAGTACTTC. It codes for CASSLAQGRREQYF.

The V and J genes are TRBV9 and TRBJ2-7; 9 bases fit TRBD2. The CDR3 has 16 amino acids. CDR1 is SGDLS, CDR2 YYNGEE, per germline. The trim removed 0 bases at V and 2 bases at J, leaving 6 bases unmatched. CDR3 nucleotide sequence: TGTGCCAGCAGCGTAGTAGCGACTAGCGGTCCCTACGAGCAGTACTTC. This encodes CASSVVATSGPYEQYF.

This clone was detected a few times. CDR3 DNA sequence: TGTGCCAGCAGCTTCCTGACAGGGGTCGGAAACACCATATATTTT. Amino acids: CASSFLTGVGNTIYF. The chain uses TRBV6-2 or TRBV6-3 and TRBJ1-3; 8 bases are shared with TRBD1. The CDR3 loop spans 15 amino acids. The trim removed 6 bases at V and 4 bases at J, leaving 8 bases unmatched. Germline V gene lookup returns CDR1 MNHEY and CDR2 SVGEGT.

J is TRBJ1-3 and V is TRBV2, with D maybe TRBD1 (5 bases). V lost 1 base to trimming and J lost 2 bases, with 9 bases between them. The CDR3 is 15 amino acids. Germline V gene lookup returns CDR1 SNHLY and CDR2 FYNNEI. The CDR3 DNA sequence: TGTGCCAGCAGTGAAGGGGGCAGGGCTGGAAACACCATATATTTT. It yields the protein CASSEGGRAGNTIYF.

Remarks on this clone: Distinct nucleotide sequences in the sample also encode this CDR3. This chain connects TRBV19 to TRBJ1-1, with 7 bases that match TRBD1. With 6 bases clipped from V and 1 base from J, the junction kept 5 bases outside the gene matches. The CDR3 contains 14 residues. The germline V gene encodes CDR1 LNHDA and CDR2 SQIVND (reference sequence). For the CDR3, the DNA is TGTGCCAGTAGCAGAGACAGGGCGAACACTGAAGCTTTCTTT. It yields the protein CASSRDRANTEAFF.

The rearrangement uses TRBV28 and TRBJ1-2; TRBD1 aligns across 8 bases. The germline CDR1 and CDR2 sequences are MDHEN and SYDVKM. This CDR3 comprises 14 residues. V lost 6 bases and J lost 7; bases outside the gene matches: 10. CDR3 sequence (DNA): TGTGCCAGCAGACCCCAGGGGGCGCGAGGTGGCTACACCTTC. Protein sequence: CASRPQGARGGYTF.

The genes are TRBV19 and TRBJ2-2; 11 nucleotides agree with TRBD2. From germline, CDR1 is LNHDA and CDR2 SQIVND (reference sequence). The CDR3 is 15 amino acids. Here the CDR3 reads CAALGLAGNTGELFF. The CDR3 bases are TGTGCTGCCTTAGGACTAGCGGGCAACACCGGGGAGCTGTTTTTT. The full variable domain, completed using reference TRBV19 and TRBJ2-2, is DGGITQSPKYLFRKEGQNVTLSCEQNLNHDAMYWYRQDPGQGLRLIYYSQIVNDFQKGDIAEGYSVSREKKESFPLTVTSAQKNPTAFYLCAALGLAGNTGELFFGEGSRLTVL.

The chain recombines TRBV7-8 with TRBJ2-4; weak D call: TRBD2 (5 bases). Germline CDR1 and CDR2: SGHVS and FQNEAQ. V was trimmed by 1 base and J by 8 bases, leaving 9 bases between them. This CDR3 is 13 amino acids long. This CDR3 reads CASSLDLRDIQYF. The DNA of the CDR3 is TGTGCCAGCAGCTTAGATCTGCGGGACATTCAGTACTTC.

The CDR3 DNA reads TGTGCCAGCGGGGCGATGTACGAGCAGTACTTC. It translates to CASGAMYEQYF. The chain has TRBV2 and TRBJ2-7; D might be TRBD1 (5 bases). Trimming stripped 8 bases from V and 4 bases from J, with 9 bases between. The CDR3 has 11 residues. Germline CDR1 SNHLY, CDR2 FYNNEI.

V is TRBV2 and J is TRBJ2-2, with D perhaps matching TRBD1 (5 bases). The V gene lost 5 bases and the J gene lost 12 bases, with 10 bases spanning the gap. Germline CDR1 is SNHLY and CDR2 is FYNNEI. The CDR3 consists of 11 residues. CDR3 bases: TGTGCCAGCAGTCCCAGGGTCCAGCTGTTTTTT. Protein product: CASSPRVQLFF. Filled out from reference TRBV2 and TRBJ2-2, the complete variable domain reads EPEVTQTPSHQVTQMGQEVILRCVPISNHLYFYWYRQILGQKVEFLVSFYNNEISEKSEIFDDQFSVERPDGSNFTLKIRSTKLEDSAMYFCASSPRVQLFFGEGSRLTVL.

As concerns this clone: At one end, the junction sequence differs from germline, possibly due to a read error. The J gene is TRBJ1-6, the V gene TRBV27; the D gene is possibly TRBD1 (6 bases). This CDR3 contains 16 residues. Germline-derived CDR1 and CDR2 are MNHEY and SMNVEV (reference sequence). CDR3 DNA sequence: TGTGCCAGCAGCTTATTCGGACAGACAGGCAATTCACCCCTCCACTTT. It translates to CASSLFGQTGNSPLHF.

The V call is TRBV30, the J call TRBJ1-5, with D unclear. Germline V lookup: CDR1 GTSNPN, CDR2 SVGIG (reference sequence). This CDR3 contains 13 residues. V was pared by 1 base and J by 7 bases, with 11 bases between. CDR3 bases: TGTGCCTGGAGTGCGGAGCGAGGGCAGCCCCAGCATTTT. Protein: CAWSAERGQPQHF. Drawing the rest from reference TRBV30 and TRBJ1-5, the complete variable domain is SQTIHQWPATLVQPVGSPLSLECTVEGTSNPNLYWYRQAAGRGLQLLFYSVGIGQISSEVPQNLSASRPQDRQFILSSKKLLLSDSGFYLCAWSAERGQPQHFGDGTRLSIL.